These 21 T cell receptor beta chains originate from one sample sequenced in a study of blood T cell repertoires in COVID-19. TCRdb's copy holds only in-frame clones and misses some; the assay was immunoSEQ multiplex PCR. The sample consists of about 39,000 clones, roughly 78% of them appearing once. The specimen sequenced was peripheral blood. Receptor source: a man in his sixties or seventies with acute or convalescent COVID-19.

The chain couples TRBV6-1 to TRBJ2-2; perhaps TRBD2 as D (5 bases). CDR3 size: 14 residues. Trimming removed 2 bases from V and 7 bases from J, with 11 bases in between. The V gene's germline CDR1 is MNHNS and CDR2 SASEGT. CDR3 sequence: CASSELRANGELFF. The CDR3 DNA sequence: TGTGCCAGCAGTGAATTGAGGGCGAACGGGGAGCTGTTTTTT.

In its sample, this clone was seen once. The rearrangement links TRBV7-3 to TRBJ2-1, with no clear D. The CDR3 is 15 amino acids. CDR1 and CDR2 (germline): SGHTA, FQGTGA. Between the trimmed V and J ends, which lost 1 base and 0 bases, there was a span of 7 bases. CDR3 nucleotide sequence: TGTGCCAGCAGCTTAAGCGAGAACTCCTACAATGAGCAGTTCTTC. Encoded protein: CASSLSENSYNEQFF.

This chain links TRBV6-6 with TRBJ2-4; 7 positions match TRBD2. This CDR3 contains 15 residues. Losses at the gene ends were 5 bases for V and 9 bases for J; bases not matched to a gene: 13. Germline V gene sequence: CDR1 MNHNY, CDR2 SVGAGI (reference sequence). Written as DNA, the CDR3 is TGTGCCAGCAGTGGTCGGGACTACCCTCTAAGCATTCAGTACTTC. Translating it yields CASSGRDYPLSIQYF.

The CDR3 sequence is CAISGGREETQYF. The DNA of the CDR3 is TGTGCCATCAGTGGAGGGCGGGAAGAGACCCAGTACTTC. The J gene is TRBJ2-5, the V gene TRBV10-3, with a weak D call TRBD2 (5 bases). This CDR3 spans 13 amino acids. V dropped 4 bases and J dropped 3 bases, with 9 bases sitting between them. Germline V gene data show CDR1 as ENHRY and CDR2 as SYGVKD.

This chain joins TRBV9 and TRBJ1-2; TRBD1 aligns across 7 bases. The ends lost 4 bases at V and 7 bases at J; junction bases unmatched: 13. This CDR3 has 15 amino acids. Germline CDR1 reads SGDLS; CDR2 reads YYNGEE. The CDR3 nucleotides read TGTGCCAGCAGCCCACAGGGGAGAATTCTCGTTGGCTACACCTTC. Amino acids: CASSPQGRILVGYTF. Variable domain in full (rest from reference TRBV9 and TRBJ1-2): DSGVTQTPKHLITATGQRVTLRCSPRSGDLSVYWYQQSLDQGLQFLIQYYNGEERAKGNILERFSAQQFPDLHSELNLSSLELGDSALYFCASSPQGRILVGYTFGSGTRLTVV.

V and J are TRBV28 and TRBJ1-2; 8 bases are shared with TRBD1. The germline V gene encodes CDR1 MDHEN and CDR2 SYDVKM. CDR3 size: 16 residues. Unmatched junction bases numbered 13, after V lost 2 bases and J lost 8 bases. The CDR3 region has the DNA TGTGCCAGCAGTTTAGGCCCTGGACAGGGTCCCCCGGGCTACACCTTC. It yields the protein CASSLGPGQGPPGYTF.

This clone has just a few counts. The V gene is TRBV2, the J gene TRBJ2-5, with D possibly being TRBD2 (6 bases). CDR3 length: 14 amino acids. V was clipped by 5 bases and J by 5 bases, with 15 bases between them. Per germline, CDR1 SNHLY and CDR2 FYNNEI. In DNA form, the CDR3 reads TGTGCCAGCAGTCAGGATCGAAGCGGGGAGACCCAGTACTTC. Translating it yields CASSQDRSGETQYF.

The chain combines TRBV28 with TRBJ1-2; D is perhaps TRBD1 (5 bases). Germline CDR1 reads MDHEN; CDR2 reads SYDVKM. The length of the CDR3 is 13 residues. Trimming removed 5 bases at V and 2 bases at J, with 9 bases between. This CDR3 reads CASSLTVNYGYTF. The CDR3 DNA reads as TGTGCCAGCAGTCTGACAGTCAACTATGGCTACACCTTC.

The chain carries TRBV6-1 and TRBJ1-1; maybe TRBD1 (6 bases). Trimming pared 3 bases from V and 5 bases from J, leaving 13 bases between. The germline gives CDR1 MNHNS, CDR2 SASEGT. The CDR3 contains 14 residues. CDR3 in amino acids: CASSDSGEGTEAFF. The CDR3 DNA follows: TGTGCCAGCAGTGATTCAGGGGAGGGGACTGAAGCTTTCTTT.

Only one count was recorded for this clone. This chain joins TRBV5-6 and TRBJ1-4, with D uncertain. The CDR3 is made up of 14 amino acids. CDR1 is SGHDT, CDR2 YYEEEE, per germline. Between the trimmed V and J ends, which lost 7 bases and 4 bases, there was a span of 14 bases. The CDR3 region is CASSAQDFNEKLFF. For the CDR3, the DNA is TGTGCCAGCTCCGCCCAGGATTTTAATGAAAAACTGTTTTTT.

This sequence joins TRBV27 and TRBJ2-1, with D unclear. The CDR3 is 12 residues long. With 5 bases removed from V and 4 bases from J, the gap between germline ends came to 6 bases. CDR1 is MNHEY and CDR2 is SMNVEV in the germline V gene (reference sequence). In DNA form, the CDR3 reads TGTGCCAGCAGTCGAACTTACAATGAGCAGTTCTTC. Translated: CASSRTYNEQFF.

This clone has a single count. The chain recombines TRBV2 with TRBJ2-7, with 13 bases fitting TRBD2. V was pared by 3 bases and J by 3 bases, with 5 bases of the junction left unmatched. CDR1 and CDR2 (germline): SNHLY, FYNNEI. The CDR3 loop spans 16 amino acids. In DNA, the CDR3 is TGTGCCAGCAGTGAGGTGGGACTAGCGGGAAACTACGAGCAGTACTTC. This translates into CASSEVGLAGNYEQYF.

This clone was seen a few times. DNA for the CDR3: TGTGCCAGCAGTTTTTACGAGGGCGCGGCTGGAAACACCATATATTTT. It translates to CASSFYEGAAGNTIYF. This chain joins TRBV28 and TRBJ1-3; no reliable D call. The CDR3 has 16 amino acids. Germline CDR1 MDHEN, CDR2 SYDVKM. The V end lost 3 bases, the J end lost 2 bases, and 14 bases lay between the germline ends.

The chain combines TRBV24-1 with TRBJ2-1, with TRBD2 matching 14 bases. Trimming at V came to 4 bases and at J to 1 base, leaving 11 bases not matched to a gene. Germline assignment: CDR1 KGHDR and CDR2 SFDVKD. The CDR3 covers 20 residues. CDR3 in DNA: TGTGCCACCAGTGACCCCAAAGGGACTAGCGGGAGAACGTCCTACAATGAGCAGTTCTTC. It specifies CATSDPKGTSGRTSYNEQFF.

J is TRBJ2-3 and V is TRBV7-9; 10 bases are a match to TRBD1. The CDR3 contains 17 residues. Germline CDR1 and CDR2: SEHNR and FQNEAQ (reference sequence). V shed 3 bases, J shed 1 base, and the junction held 7 bases outside the gene matches. Written as DNA, the CDR3 is TGTGCCAGCAGCTTCCCTGACAGGGGGCTTCGCACAGATACGCAGTATTTT. Protein sequence: CASSFPDRGLRTDTQYF.

The V call is TRBV28, the J call TRBJ1-3; TRBD1 matches 7 bases. The CDR3 is 18 amino acids. CDR1 is MDHEN, CDR2 SYDVKM, per germline. Losses at the gene ends were 5 bases for V and 0 bases for J; bases not matched to a gene: 13. CDR3 bases: TGTGCCAGCAGTGGACTTCCGGGACAGTCTATCTCTGGAAACACCATATATTTT. This translates into CASSGLPGQSISGNTIYF.

This clone has more than one count but fewer than ten. The chain has TRBV27 and TRBJ2-7; 9 positions match TRBD2. The CDR3 extends over 12 amino acids. Germline trimming cut 6 bases from V and 5 bases from J; bases unmatched to any gene: 2. Germline CDR1 is MNHEY and CDR2 is SMNVEV (reference sequence). The CDR3: CASRGLADEQYF. The CDR3 DNA is TGTGCCAGCAGGGGACTAGCCGACGAGCAGTACTTC.

The chain links TRBV10-3 to TRBJ2-7; possibly TRBD2 for D (5 bases). The CDR3 runs to 16 residues. V was shortened by 0 bases and J by 2 bases, with 14 bases between the two germline ends. Germline CDR1 reads ENHRY; CDR2 reads SYGVKD. CDR3 protein: CAISESGGGRPYEQYF. In nucleotides, the CDR3 is TGTGCCATCAGTGAGTCGGGTGGCGGGCGGCCCTACGAGCAGTACTTC.

CDR3 in DNA: TGTGCCAGCAGCTTACAGGGAGGAGGAAAACTGTTTTTT. Encoded protein: CASSLQGGGKLFF. The chain has TRBV7-2 and TRBJ1-4; TRBD1 is a possible D gene (5 bases). Germline CDR1 is SGHTA and CDR2 is FQGNSA. The CDR3 length is 13 residues. Trimming took off 2 bases at V and 10 bases at J, with 11 bases between the two ends.

V and J are TRBV24-1 and TRBJ2-3; tentative D call: TRBD2 (6 bases). V lost 9 bases and J lost 1, with 13 bases in between. There are 14 residues in the CDR3. Germline CDR1 is KGHDR and CDR2 is SFDVKD. The CDR3 is CATRGWGGTDTQYF. The CDR3 DNA reads as TGTGCCACCCGAGGTTGGGGGGGCACAGATACGCAGTATTTT.

The chain uses TRBV9 and TRBJ1-4; TRBD1 agrees at 9 bases. The V and J ends lost 2 bases and 8 bases, in that order; junction bases with no gene match: 4. This CDR3 region has 14 residues. Looked up from germline, CDR1 is SGDLS and CDR2 is YYNGEE. The CDR3 loop is CASSVGQGSEKLFF. The CDR3 DNA reads as TGTGCCAGCAGCGTGGGACAGGGTTCCGAAAAACTGTTTTTT.